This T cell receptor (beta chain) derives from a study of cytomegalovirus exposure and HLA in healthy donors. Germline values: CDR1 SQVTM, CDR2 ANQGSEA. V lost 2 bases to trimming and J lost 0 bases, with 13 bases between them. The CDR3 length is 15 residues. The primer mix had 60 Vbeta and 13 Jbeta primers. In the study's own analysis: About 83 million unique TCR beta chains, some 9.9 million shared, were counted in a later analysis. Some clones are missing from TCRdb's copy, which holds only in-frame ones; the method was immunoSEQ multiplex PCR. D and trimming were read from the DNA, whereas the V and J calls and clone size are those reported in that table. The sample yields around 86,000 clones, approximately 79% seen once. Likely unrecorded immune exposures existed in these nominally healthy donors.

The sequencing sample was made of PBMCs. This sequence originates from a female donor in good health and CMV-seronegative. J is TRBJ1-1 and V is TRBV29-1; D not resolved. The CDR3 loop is CSVELYAGLNTEAFF. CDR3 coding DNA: TGCAGCGTTGAACTTTATGCGGGGTTGAACACTGAAGCTTTCTTT.